The rows below give T cell receptor beta chains drawn from one sample of a study of shared clonotypes between healthy human individuals. Sequencing was performed with immunoSEQ multiplex PCR; in TCRdb, only in-frame clones are kept and a portion is missing. Of approximately 2,000,000 clones in the sample, under 95% were seen once. The sequencing input was naive CD4+ T cells from PBMCs. The receptors were gathered from a young man in good health. Some clones in this sample may be carry-over from other donors' samples. Each CDR3 is given without its conserved first and last residue. Fields, in order: CDR3 length, J gene, V gene, CDR3 protein.

>12|TRBJ2-7|TRBV18
ASSSDRGSYEQY
>14|TRBJ2-7|TRBV19
ASSPARAIYSYEQY
>14|TRBJ1-1|TRBV15
ATSRGLGGANTEAF
>12|TRBJ2-1|TRBV5-6
ASSFFLQGTEQF
>11|TRBJ2-2|TRBV19
ASSPRAVGELF
>15|TRBJ2-5|TRBV4-1
ASSLGQGTSSGETQY
>13|TRBJ2-4|TRBV27
ASSYRGVAKNIQY
>12|TRBJ2-7|TRBV7-2
ASSSQLAGAEQY
>9|TRBJ1-1|TRBV6-1
ASSYRKEAF
>14|TRBJ2-7|TRBV29-1
SVRTGAQRVSYEQY
>13|TRBJ2-7|TRBV18
ASSPPGRQGYEQY
>14|TRBJ2-2|TRBV4-3
ASSQQTSGRTGELF
>14|TRBJ2-1|TRBV27
ASSLVGAGSYNEQF
>15|TRBJ1-2|TRBV18
ASSPYVGTETFYGYT
>10|TRBJ1-2|TRBV28
AAGLRWLGYT
>13|TRBJ2-1|TRBV2
ASIDGLADYNEQF
>10|TRBJ2-7|TRBV28
ATRTGRNEQY
>14|TRBJ2-7|TRBV6-6
ASSYGGRTDAYEQY
>14|TRBJ2-1|TRBV5-1
ASSLVAGAGVNEQF
>12|TRBJ1-2|TRBV4-2
ASSQEGKNYGYT
>12|TRBJ2-5|TRBV5-1
ASSPTGSEETQY
>15|TRBJ2-3|TRBV2
ASSQLLAGGSGDTQY
>15|TRBJ2-3|TRBV5-1
ASSGRLAPTSTDTQY
>11|TRBJ1-5|TRBV18
ASSPSAGKPQH
>12|TRBJ1-3|TRBV27
ASRPTGGGNTIY
>12|TRBJ2-5|TRBV5-1
ASSFQGYQETQY
>16|TRBJ2-6|TRBV5-1
ASSLPQGALSGANVLT
>13|TRBJ2-5|TRBV10-1
ASSEYAGGQETQY
>13|TRBJ2-3|TRBV7-9
ASSFPSQSTDTQY
>12|TRBJ2-7|TRBV15
ATSTRDRNYEQY
>12|TRBJ2-3|TRBV11-2
ASSRSTTTDTQY
>15|TRBJ2-5|TRBV9
ASSLTSGRAGDETQY
>15|TRBJ2-2|TRBV27
ASAQSGNSAVIGELF
>13|TRBJ2-1|TRBV7-2
ASSLVSSTRDEQF
>13|TRBJ2-3|TRBV25-1
ASSYSGVRTDTQY
>11|TRBJ2-2|TRBV14
ASSPQGGGELF
>11|TRBJ2-2|TRBV28
ASSPSNAGELF
>14|TRBJ1-5|TRBV28
ASSSAGGYWDQPQH
>11|TRBJ1-2|TRBV7-2
ASTHDRGFGYT
>13|TRBJ1-1|TRBV10-3
AIRGDRGLNTEAF
>15|TRBJ2-5|TRBV11-1
ASSLSPIRPTWETQY
>13|TRBJ2-7|TRBV19
ASSRLGGAGLEQY
>11|TRBJ2-1|TRBV28
ASQGPFSGWQF
>15|TRBJ1-6|TRBV5-1
ASSLEAGGGLGSPLH
>14|TRBJ2-2|TRBV5-1
ASSLELAGVTGELF
>12|TRBJ2-1|TRBV29-1
SVVSGFSYNEQF
>13|TRBJ2-1|TRBV6-1
ASSEQDRGGNEQF
>12|TRBJ2-2|TRBV19
ASSSQGYTGELF
>11|TRBJ2-3|TRBV30
AWSTGVPDTQY
>13|TRBJ1-4|TRBV5-4
ASSPQGAVHEKLF
>9|TRBJ2-1|TRBV28
ASTLGSEQF
>13|TRBJ1-2|TRBV28
ASVSQGARTYGYT
>13|TRBJ1-1|TRBV7-3
ASSLAMTAGTEAF
>12|TRBJ1-2|TRBV5-1
ASSLDGAPYGYT